Below are 14 T cell receptor beta chains sequenced from a single sample in a study of blood T cell repertoires in COVID-19. TCRdb's copy holds only in-frame clones and misses some; the assay was immunoSEQ multiplex PCR. The table includes 100,000 to 150,000 clones, approximately 90% detected once. The sequenced sample consisted of peripheral blood. The source is a human donor in a cohort sampled during active COVID-19.

On this clone itself: Germline and junction disagree at one end, which may indicate a read error. The CDR3 coding sequence is TGTGCTAGCAGCCCCACCGGGACTAGTCTCCACAATGAGCAGTTCTTC. Protein: CASSPTGTSLHNEQFF. The chain uses TRBV7-7 and TRBJ2-1; 8 bases are a match to TRBD2. The CDR3 loop spans 16 amino acids. Looked up from germline, CDR1 is SSHAT and CDR2 is FNYEAQ (reference sequence). The full variable domain, with the rest looked up from reference TRBV7-7 and TRBJ2-1, is GAGVSQSPRYKVTKRGQDVTLRCDPISSHATLYWYQQALGQGPEFLTYFNYEAQPDKSGLPSDRFSAERPEGSISTLTIQRTEQRDSAMYRCASSPTGTSLHNEQFFGPGTRLTVL.

The chain combines TRBV11-2 with TRBJ2-3; D perhaps matches TRBD2 (6 bases). This CDR3 comprises 13 residues. Germline V gives CDR1 SGHAT, CDR2 FQNNGV. Trimming left V 8 bases short and J 1 base short, with 10 bases between. The CDR3 nucleotides are TGTGCCAGCCTCGCTAGCGGCACAGATACGCAGTATTTT. Protein: CASLASGTDTQYF.

The chain uses TRBV4-2 and TRBJ2-7; 8 bases are shared with TRBD2. The V segment lost 1 base and the J segment 4 bases; nucleotides outside the gene matches: 12. Germline CDR1 reads LGHNA; CDR2 reads YNFKEQ. The CDR3 totals 17 residues. Here the CDR3 reads CASSQVPQTSVSYEQYF. CDR3 DNA sequence: TGTGCCAGCAGCCAAGTACCACAGACTAGCGTGTCTTACGAGCAGTACTTC.

This clone showed up just a few times. The J gene is TRBJ1-4, the V gene TRBV4-1; the D is unclear. The CDR3 spans 14 residues. V was pared by 5 bases and J by 7 bases, with 14 bases between. Germline V CDR1 and CDR2: MGHRA, YSYEKL. Written as DNA, the CDR3 is TGCGCCAGCAGCTATGACCCCGGCGGTGAAAAACTGTTTTTT. Translated, it gives CASSYDPGGEKLFF.

This sequence joins TRBV18 and TRBJ1-1; D is possibly TRBD1 (6 bases). V lost 2 bases and J 1 base, leaving 14 bases between the germline ends. The CDR3 covers 16 residues. Germline V CDR1 and CDR2: KGHSH, LQKENI. The CDR3 DNA reads as TGTGCCAGCTCACCAGAGGGGGGGGGCAGGAACACTGAAGCTTTCTTT. Translated: CASSPEGGGRNTEAFF.

V is TRBV19 and J is TRBJ2-3, with D perhaps TRBD1 (6 bases). In germline, CDR1 is LNHDA, CDR2 SQIVND (reference sequence). CDR3 size: 15 residues. Trimming removed 5 bases at V and 2 bases at J, with 14 bases between. In DNA, the CDR3 is TGTGCCAGTAGTGCCTACAGGGATCCCACAGATACGCAGTATTTT. Its protein product is CASSAYRDPTDTQYF.

The rearrangement links TRBV5-4 to TRBJ2-7, with 11 bases lining up with TRBD2. Germline V gene lookup returns CDR1 SGHNT and CDR2 YYREEE (reference sequence). The CDR3 has 14 residues. J gave up 5 bases and V 6 bases, and 7 bases lay outside the gene matches. The CDR3 spells CASTRSGGVNEQYF. CDR3 DNA: TGTGCCAGCACCCGTAGCGGGGGGGTGAACGAGCAGTACTTC.

The V gene is TRBV3-1 (or the pseudogene TRBV3-2), the J gene TRBJ2-2; 9 positions match TRBD1. V was pared by 4 bases and J by 5 bases, with 5 bases of the junction left unmatched. CDR1 LGHDT and CDR2 YNNKEL come from the germline V gene (reference sequence). The CDR3 covers 15 residues. The CDR3 DNA sequence: TGTGCCAGCAGCCGAGGGACAGGGATTACCGGGGAGCTGTTTTTT. The encoded protein is CASSRGTGITGELFF.

The CDR3 sequence: CASRVGTHNEQFF. CDR3 DNA sequence: TGTGCCAGCAGGGTCGGGACTCACAATGAGCAGTTCTTC. The J gene is TRBJ2-1, the V gene TRBV27; D possibly corresponds to TRBD2 (6 bases). Trimming took 6 bases from V and 5 from J, leaving 11 bases between them. This CDR3 contains 13 residues. Germline CDR1 is MNHEY and CDR2 is SMNVEV (reference sequence).

V is TRBV24-1 and J is TRBJ2-5, with 9 positions matching TRBD2. Per germline, CDR1 KGHDR and CDR2 SFDVKD. CDR3 length equals 14 residues. Trimming removed 7 bases from V and 2 bases from J; junction bases left unmatched: 4. The CDR3 DNA reads TGTGCCACCAGGGGCCTAGCGGGGCAAGAGACCCAGTACTTC. Translating it yields CATRGLAGQETQYF.

The V call is TRBV19, the J call TRBJ2-7, with D maybe TRBD1 (5 bases). CDR3 length: 14 residues. Per germline, CDR1 LNHDA and CDR2 SQIVND (reference sequence). Between the trimmed V and J ends, which lost 3 bases and 2 bases, there was a span of 11 bases. The CDR3 loop reads CASSMNLGAYEQYF. As DNA, the CDR3 is TGTGCCAGTAGTATGAACCTAGGGGCCTACGAGCAGTACTTC.

The chain has TRBV5-8 and TRBJ2-1; TRBD2 matches 11 bases. The CDR3 extends over 16 amino acids. V trimming: 4 bases; J trimming: 1 base; junction bases outside the gene matches: 4. Germline CDR1 and CDR2: SGHTS and YDEGEE. This chain's CDR3 is CASSPGLAGSYNEQFF. For the CDR3, the DNA is TGTGCCAGCAGCCCTGGACTAGCGGGTTCCTACAATGAGCAGTTCTTC.

This clone was seen only once. V and J are TRBV7-8 and TRBJ1-3; D may be TRBD1 (5 bases). The CDR3 has 18 amino acids. CDR1 and CDR2 from the germline V gene are SGHVS and FQNEAQ. V was trimmed by 3 bases and J by 2 bases, leaving 20 bases between them. The CDR3 is CASSLAGHGGSTGNTIYF. The CDR3, as DNA: TGTGCCAGCAGCTTGGCCGGCCACGGGGGATCCACTGGAAACACCATATATTTT.

This clone occurred a few times. This rearrangement joins TRBV7-2 to TRBJ2-7, with 10 bases matching TRBD2. V lost 7 bases to trimming and J lost 0 bases; unmatched junction nucleotides: 9. Per germline, CDR1 SGHTA and CDR2 FQGNSA. This CDR3 is built from 16 residues. CDR3 protein: CASTMTLAGPSYEQYF. The CDR3 DNA follows: TGTGCCAGCACGATGACACTAGCGGGGCCCTCCTACGAGCAGTACTTC.